The rows below give T cell receptor beta chains drawn from one sample of a study of T cell responses to AZD1222 COVID-19 vaccine. Sequenced by immunoSEQ multiplex PCR; TCRdb stores in-frame clones only, minus some. Counted here are fewer than 100,000 clones, 70% to 90% occurring once; the ten biggest clones make up 13%. This specimen consisted of peripheral blood, obtained on day 0 of AZD1222 vaccination. These receptors were obtained from an adult in good health. The CDR3 runs from the conserved cysteine through the conserved F or W. D genes are given only for firm matches. Clone size is given for some rows only: seen once, a few or many times, or a class if the clone is expanded.

clone_size j_call v_call d_call cdr3_length cdr3_aa cdr3_nt
few TRBJ1-3 TRBV5-5 - 13 CASSSYSGNTIYF TGTGCCAGCAGCTCCTACTCTGGAAACACCATATATTTT
few TRBJ1-5 TRBV19 - 14 CASSIGGPNQPQHF TGTGCCAGTAGTATAGGGGGGCCCAATCAGCCCCAGCATTTT
- TRBJ1-1 TRBV30 TRBD1 15 CAWAGQGAGETEAFF TGTGCCTGGGCCGGACAGGGGGCCGGGGAGACTGAAGCTTTCTTT
- TRBJ2-1 TRBV6-5 - 14 CATRRVDGLNEQFF TGTGCCACCAGGAGAGTAGACGGACTCAATGAGCAGTTCTTC
- TRBJ2-1 TRBV5-1 - 13 CASSLDSYNEQFF TGCGCCAGCAGCTTGGACAGTTACAATGAGCAGTTCTTC
- TRBJ1-2 TRBV18 TRBD1 21 CASSWFSPDHPNGQDNYGYTF TGTGCCAGCTCATGGTTCTCGCCCGATCACCCCAATGGACAGGATAACTATGGCTACACCTTC
- TRBJ2-7 TRBV4-2 - 14 CASSRQRAQDEQYF TGTGCCAGCAGCCGACAGCGGGCCCAGGACGAGCAGTACTTC
- TRBJ2-7 TRBV9 - 12 CASSVQGGEQYF TGTGCCAGCAGCGTACAGGGGGGCGAGCAGTACTTC
- TRBJ1-6 TRBV6-5 - 14 CASRVASNNSPLHF TGTGCCAGCAGAGTAGCCTCTAATAATTCACCCCTCCACTTT
few TRBJ2-1 TRBV7-6 - 15 CASSLGMVGVGEQFF TGTGCCAGCAGCTTAGGGATGGTTGGGGTTGGGGAGCAGTTCTTC
- TRBJ2-1 TRBV7-3 - 16 CASSNQRLGEYNEQFF TGTGCCAGCAGTAACCAGAGACTAGGGGAATACAATGAGCAGTTCTTC
- TRBJ2-3 TRBV9 TRBD2 14 CASSVLAGTDTQYF TGTGCCAGCAGCGTACTAGCGGGGACAGATACGCAGTATTTT
- TRBJ2-7 TRBV29-1 - 12 CSVGQVPYEQYF TGCAGCGTTGGACAGGTTCCCTACGAGCAGTACTTC
once TRBJ1-1 TRBV4-1 TRBD1 17 CASSQYGTGTMNTEAFF TGCGCCAGCAGCCAATATGGGACAGGAACTATGAACACTGAAGCTTTCTTT
- TRBJ2-1 TRBV19 - 14 CASSIVFPYNEQFF TGTGCCAGTAGTATTGTCTTCCCATACAATGAGCAGTTCTTC
few TRBJ1-6 TRBV30 TRBD1 17 CAWNAGTGSSYNSPLHF TGTGCCTGGAATGCGGGGACAGGGAGCTCCTATAATTCACCCCTCCACTTT
- TRBJ2-2 TRBV7-7 - 15 CASSLDERNTGELFF TGTGCTAGCAGCTTAGATGAGCGGAACACCGGGGAGCTGTTTTTT
once TRBJ2-3 TRBV7-6 TRBD2 16 CASSLRGGASTDTQYF TGTGCCAGCAGCTTACGGGGGGGTGCTAGCACAGATACGCAGTATTTT
- TRBJ2-7 TRBV5-4 - 13 CASSALSAGEQYF TGTGCCAGCAGCGCGTTATCTGCGGGCGAGCAGTACTTC
- TRBJ1-2 TRBV5-1 - 14 CASSPQRRGDGYTF TGCGCCAGCAGCCCACAGCGCCGAGGGGATGGCTACACCTTC
- TRBJ1-2 TRBV29-1 - 12 CSVLRGTYGYTF TGCAGCGTGCTCAGGGGAACCTATGGCTACACCTTC
- TRBJ1-6 TRBV7-2 TRBD1 16 CASSAPLGTGNSPLHF TGTGCCAGCAGCGCCCCCCTGGGGACAGGGAATTCACCCCTCCACTTT
- TRBJ1-4 TRBV19 - 15 CASSGPGGDNEKLFF TGTGCCAGTAGTGGGCCTGGAGGGGATAATGAAAAACTGTTTTTT
- TRBJ2-1 TRBV28 - 15 CASSLAQGFGNEQFF TGTGCCAGCAGTTTAGCTCAGGGTTTTGGCAATGAGCAGTTCTTC